This TCR beta chain was captured in a study of post-analysis software for immune sequencing data. Study results and limitations: Five or six TRBV segments were significantly more frequent in patients than in controls. TRBV5-6, TRBV5-1 and TRBV20-1 were among these segments. Compared with controls, patients showed significantly lower normalized Chao1 diversity.

Unique molecular identifiers featured in each of the TCR beta cDNA libraries. In TCRdb, the PCR reads were re-called with MiXCR into one record per CDR3 protein. Among hundreds of thousands of distinct CDR3 sequences listed, 40% to 55% were seen once. This CDR3 comprises 17 residues. The trim removed 0 bases at V and 5 bases at J, leaving 11 bases unmatched. As concerns this clonotype: No antigen is known for it.

The V call is TRBV12-3 or TRBV12-4, the J call TRBJ2-3, with 7 bases that match TRBD2. The source material was blood. The sequence was obtained from a girl under 18 with multiple sclerosis. This CDR3 reads CASSLALGGGPGDTQYF. CDR3 in DNA: TGTGCCAGCAGTTTAGCGCTTGGGGGAGGGCCCGGAGATACGCAGTATTTT.